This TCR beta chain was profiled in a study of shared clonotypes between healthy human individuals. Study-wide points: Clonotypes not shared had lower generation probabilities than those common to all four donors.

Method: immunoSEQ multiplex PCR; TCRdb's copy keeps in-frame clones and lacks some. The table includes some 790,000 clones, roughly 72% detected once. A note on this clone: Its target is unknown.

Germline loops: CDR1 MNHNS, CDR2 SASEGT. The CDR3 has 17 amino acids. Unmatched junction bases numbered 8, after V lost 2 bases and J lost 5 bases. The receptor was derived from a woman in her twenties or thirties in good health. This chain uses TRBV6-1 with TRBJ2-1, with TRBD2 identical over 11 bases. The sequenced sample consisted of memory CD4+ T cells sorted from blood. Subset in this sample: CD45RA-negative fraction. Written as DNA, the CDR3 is TGTGCCAGCAGTGAACTCAATGCGGGACTAGCGGACAATGAGCAGTTCTTC. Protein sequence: CASSELNAGLADNEQFF.